This TCR beta chain was identified in a study of regulatory T cells in long-lasting Graves disease. Looking at the study overall: Positive TSH receptor antibodies alongside over 5 years of antithyroid drugs were what marked Graves' disease as persistent.

Combining iRepertoire HTBI primers with Arm-PCR of CDR3 regions, the authors built TCR beta libraries. TCRdb used MiXCR to reprocess the multiplex PCR reads, holding one entry per CDR3 protein. The sample has about 300,000 distinct CDR3 sequences; under 25% are singletons. This clonotype was found a few times. The time point here: persistent/refractory GD, antithyroid drugs over 5 years with positive TRAb. TCR sequences were obtained from RNA taken from PBMCs. This CDR3 has 16 residues. V lost 1 base and J lost 2; bases outside the gene matches: 7. Germline-derived CDR1 and CDR2 are LGHNA and YSLEER. The V and J genes are TRBV4-3 and TRBJ2-7, with 8 nucleotides matching TRBD1. Source: peripheral blood mononuclear cells (PBMCs), taken when the disease was refractory, from a patient treated with antithyroid drugs. The sequence came from a female donor with Graves disease. This CDR3 is CASSQVGQGAPYEQYF. The CDR3 DNA sequence: TGCGCCAGCAGCCAAGTTGGGCAGGGGGCCCCCTACGAGCAGTACTTC.